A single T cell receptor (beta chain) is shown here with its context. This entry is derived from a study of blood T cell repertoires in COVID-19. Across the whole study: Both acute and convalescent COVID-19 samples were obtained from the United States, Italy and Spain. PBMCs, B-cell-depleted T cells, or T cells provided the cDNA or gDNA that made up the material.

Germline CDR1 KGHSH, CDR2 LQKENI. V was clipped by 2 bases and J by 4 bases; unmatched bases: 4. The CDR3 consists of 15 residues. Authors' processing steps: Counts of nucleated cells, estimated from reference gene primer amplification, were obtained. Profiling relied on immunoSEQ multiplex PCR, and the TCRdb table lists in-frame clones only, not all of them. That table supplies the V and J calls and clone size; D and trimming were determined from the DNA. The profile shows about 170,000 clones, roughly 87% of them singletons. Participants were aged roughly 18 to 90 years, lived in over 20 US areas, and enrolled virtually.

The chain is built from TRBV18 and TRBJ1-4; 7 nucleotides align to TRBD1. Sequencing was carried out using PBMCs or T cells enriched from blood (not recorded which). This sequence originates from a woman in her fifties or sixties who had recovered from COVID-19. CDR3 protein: CASSPGTANNEKLFF. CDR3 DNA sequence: TGTGCCAGCTCACCAGGGACAGCGAATAATGAAAAACTGTTTTTT.